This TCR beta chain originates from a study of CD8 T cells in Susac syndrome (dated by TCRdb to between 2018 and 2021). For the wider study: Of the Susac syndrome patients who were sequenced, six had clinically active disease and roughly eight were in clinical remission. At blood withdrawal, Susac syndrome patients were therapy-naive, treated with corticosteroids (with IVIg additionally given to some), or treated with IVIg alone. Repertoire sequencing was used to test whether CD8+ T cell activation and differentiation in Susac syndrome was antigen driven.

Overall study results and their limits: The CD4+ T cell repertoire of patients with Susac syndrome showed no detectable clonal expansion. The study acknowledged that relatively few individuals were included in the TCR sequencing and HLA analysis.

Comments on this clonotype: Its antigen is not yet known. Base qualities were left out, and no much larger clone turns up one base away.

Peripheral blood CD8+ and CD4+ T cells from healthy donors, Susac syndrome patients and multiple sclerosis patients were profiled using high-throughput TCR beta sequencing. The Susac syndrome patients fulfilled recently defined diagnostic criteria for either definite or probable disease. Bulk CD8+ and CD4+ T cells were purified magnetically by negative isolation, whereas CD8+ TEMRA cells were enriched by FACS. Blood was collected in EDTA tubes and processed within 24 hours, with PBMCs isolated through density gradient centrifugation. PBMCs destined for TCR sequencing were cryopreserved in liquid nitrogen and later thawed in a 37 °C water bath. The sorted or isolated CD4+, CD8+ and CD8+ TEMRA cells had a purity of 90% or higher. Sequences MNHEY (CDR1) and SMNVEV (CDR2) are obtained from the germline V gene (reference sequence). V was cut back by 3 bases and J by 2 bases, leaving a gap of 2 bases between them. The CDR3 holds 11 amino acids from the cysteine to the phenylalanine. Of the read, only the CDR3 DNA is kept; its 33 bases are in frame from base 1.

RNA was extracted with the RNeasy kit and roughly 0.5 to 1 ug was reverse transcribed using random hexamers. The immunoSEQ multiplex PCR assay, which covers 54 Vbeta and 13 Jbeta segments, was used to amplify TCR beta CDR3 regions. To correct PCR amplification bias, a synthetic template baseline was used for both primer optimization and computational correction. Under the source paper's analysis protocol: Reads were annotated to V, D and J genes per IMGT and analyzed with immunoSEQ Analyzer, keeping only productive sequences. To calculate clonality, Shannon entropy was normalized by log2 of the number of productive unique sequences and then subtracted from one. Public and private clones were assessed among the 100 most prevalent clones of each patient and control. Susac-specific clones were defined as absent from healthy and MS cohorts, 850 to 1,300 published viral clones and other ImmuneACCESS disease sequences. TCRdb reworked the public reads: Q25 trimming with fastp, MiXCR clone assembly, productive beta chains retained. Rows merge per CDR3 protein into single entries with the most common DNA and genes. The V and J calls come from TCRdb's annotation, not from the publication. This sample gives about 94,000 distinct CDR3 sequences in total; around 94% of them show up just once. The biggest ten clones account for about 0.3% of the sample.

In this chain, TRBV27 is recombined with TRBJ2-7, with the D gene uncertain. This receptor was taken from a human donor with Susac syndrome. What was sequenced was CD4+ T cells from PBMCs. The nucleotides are TGTGCCAGCAGTTTCGCCTACGAGCAGTACTTC. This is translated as CASSFAYEQYF.